Given below is one TCR beta chain in context. Its target is not known. This specimen belongs to a study of cytomegalovirus exposure and HLA in healthy donors. The PCR had 60 Vbeta and 13 Jbeta primers. In the original analysis: Around 9.9 million shared chains were among the approximately 76 million unique TCR beta chains that a later analysis counted. Produced via immunoSEQ multiplex PCR; TCRdb's table is partial and in-frame only. V and J calls and clone size come straight from that table; D and trimming were deduced from the DNA. The sample holds approximately 58,000 clones. General observations from the study: Investigators reported over 150 TCR beta chains as tied to cytomegalovirus. According to a later analysis, donors in an Asian-associated ancestry cluster reportedly had fewer N-insertions than the roughly 630-donor mean.

V was cut by 0 bases and J by 6 bases, with 9 bases left in between. CDR1 is SGHDN, CDR2 FVKESK, per germline. This CDR3 is 14 amino acids long. The J gene is TRBJ2-1, the V gene TRBV14, with D unresolved. The sequence came from a woman aged 18-29 years in good health and CMV-seronegative. What was sequenced was PBMCs. The chain's CDR3 is CASSQDNGVNEQFF. Written as DNA, the CDR3 is TGTGCCAGCAGCCAAGACAACGGAGTCAATGAGCAGTTCTTC.